Here is one TCR beta chain with its context. The germline V gene encodes CDR1 SGHTA and CDR2 FQGNSA. Trimming took 5 bases from V and 0 from J; bases not matched to a gene: 6. The CDR3 has 15 amino acids. This entry comes from a study of blood T cell repertoires in COVID-19. About the study: Samples came from the United States, Italy and Spain, spanning acute and convalescent COVID-19.

This table comes from immunoSEQ multiplex PCR, and its TCRdb copy is limited to in-frame clones, with some not included. This sample has around 260,000 clones, with about 89% found just once. This chain connects TRBV7-2 to TRBJ1-1; 7 bases are shared with TRBD1. The TCR comes from a man aged 35 to 55 who had recovered from COVID-19. Sequences were obtained from peripheral blood. The DNA of the CDR3 is TGTGCCAGCAGCATAAGGGGGCCCCTGAACACTGAAGCTTTCTTT. Translated, it gives CASSIRGPLNTEAFF. Filled out from reference TRBV7-2 and TRBJ1-1, the complete variable domain reads GAGVSQSPSNKVTEKGKDVELRCDPISGHTALYWYRQSLGQGLEFLIYFQGNSAPDKSGLPSDRFSAERTGGSVSTLTIQRTQQEDSAVYLCASSIRGPLNTEAFFGQGTRLTVV.